This T cell receptor beta chain was recovered during a study of cytomegalovirus exposure and HLA in healthy donors. Study results and caveats: Some public TCRs appeared in many individuals, while most sequences were rare. TRBV6-2, TRBV6-3 and some other V segments were unresolvable in 87-base-pair reads.

This PCR relied on a set of 60 Vbeta primers and 13 Jbeta primers. As handled by the study authors: Tens of millions of unique TCR beta chains, roughly 11 million of them shared, were counted by a later analysis. Profiling relied on immunoSEQ multiplex PCR, and the TCRdb table lists in-frame clones only, not all of them. V and J calls and clone size are copied from that table; D and trimming were computed from the DNA. The data show fewer than 200,000 clones, with roughly four fifths seen just once and approximately 13% held by the top ten. This CDR3 comprises 15 residues. V was clipped by 2 bases and J by 0 bases, with 8 bases between them. Per germline, CDR1 SGDLS and CDR2 YYNGEE. Comments on this clone: Its matching antigen is unknown.

In nominal health when sampled, donors likely had unrecorded immune exposures nonetheless. The chain has TRBV9 and TRBJ1-4; TRBD1 is a possible D gene (6 bases). Sequencing was done on a sample of PBMCs. This TCR came from a woman aged 50 to 60 in good health and CMV-seronegative. This CDR3 reads CASSVGAATNEKLFF. CDR3 DNA: TGTGCCAGCAGCGTGGGGGCAGCAACTAATGAAAAACTGTTTTTT.